The 19 T cell receptor beta chains given below trace back to one sample, sequenced in a study of shared T cell receptors in the human thymus. Clones were sequenced by immunoSEQ multiplex PCR, and TCRdb holds only the in-frame ones, with some missing. The sample includes some 660,000 clones, 87% of them seen just once. In addition, the sample was reused for a study of human thymus T cells.

The sequencing input was thymocytes. The source is a boy younger than two with a congenital heart defect.

The chain joins TRBV29-1 to TRBJ2-7; TRBD2 matches at 8 bases. Germline loops: CDR1 SQVTM, CDR2 ANQGSEA. V shed 5 bases, J shed 0 bases, and the junction held 6 bases outside the gene matches. The CDR3 loop spans 14 amino acids. CDR3 in DNA: TGCAGCGTTAGAACTAGCGGAGACTCCTACGAGCAGTACTTC. Translated, it gives CSVRTSGDSYEQYF.

This chain connects TRBV6-1 to TRBJ2-1; possibly TRBD2 for D (6 bases). Looked up from germline, CDR1 is MNHNS and CDR2 is SASEGT. This CDR3 spans 13 amino acids. Trimming pared 6 bases from V and 8 bases from J, leaving 14 bases between. This CDR3 is CASRMAGRYEQFF. CDR3 nucleotides: TGTGCCAGCAGAATGGCGGGGCGCTATGAGCAGTTCTTC.

The CDR3 bases are TGTGCCAGCAGCCCGAGGGGGCGCAGAGAGACCCAGTACTTC. Translating it yields CASSPRGRRETQYF. The chain couples TRBV7-2 to TRBJ2-5, with 7 bases identical to TRBD1. V lost 5 bases, J lost 4 bases, and 7 bases stayed unmatched. The CDR3 covers 14 residues. Germline CDR1 SGHTA, CDR2 FQGNSA.

The chain employs TRBV14 and TRBJ2-3, with TRBD2 identical over 14 bases. After removal of 5 bases from V and 11 bases from J, the junction contained 15 bases not matched to a gene. The CDR3 has 17 amino acids. Germline V gene sequence: CDR1 SGHDN, CDR2 FVKESK. The CDR3 region is CASSTGLAGGITTGQYF. Here the CDR3 DNA reads TGTGCCAGCAGCACAGGACTAGCGGGGGGCATTACCACGGGGCAGTATTTT.

V gene TRBV4-3 combines with J gene TRBJ2-5; a weak D match, TRBD1 (5 bases). The CDR3 has 18 amino acids. V lost 0 bases and J 4 bases, leaving 21 bases between the germline ends. In germline, CDR1 is LGHNA, CDR2 YSLEER. The CDR3 here is CASSQEGFDRTNTETQYF. CDR3 in DNA: TGCGCCAGCAGCCAAGAAGGTTTCGATAGGACAAACACAGAGACCCAGTACTTC.

The V call is TRBV13, the J call TRBJ1-2; D is undetermined. This CDR3 contains 16 residues. CDR1 PRHDT and CDR2 FYEKMQ come from the germline V gene (reference sequence). Trimming took off 8 bases at V and 0 bases at J, with 19 bases between the two ends. In nucleotides, the CDR3 is TGTGCCAGCCATACCCGAAATGGGAGAGCTAACTATGGCTACACCTTC. This encodes CASHTRNGRANYGYTF.

The V and J genes are TRBV29-1 and TRBJ2-5; 9 nucleotides line up with TRBD2. This CDR3 is built from 15 residues. From germline, CDR1 is SQVTM and CDR2 ANQGSEA. V shed 6 bases, J shed 2 bases, and the junction held 10 bases outside the gene matches. The CDR3 DNA reads TGCAGCGTCCTTAGGAGCGGGAGGTCTCAAGAGACCCAGTACTTC. This translates into CSVLRSGRSQETQYF.

The V and J genes are TRBV15 and TRBJ2-7; TRBD2 matches at 12 bases. The CDR3 runs to 20 residues. CDR1 is LNHNV and CDR2 is YYDKDF in the germline V gene (reference sequence). V was pared by 0 bases and J by 3 bases, with 15 bases of the junction left unmatched. Written as DNA, the CDR3 is TGTGCCACCAGCAGAGATAGGGAGGCTAGCGGGAGGGCAGGGGGCTACGAGCAGTACTTC. Translating gives CATSRDREASGRAGGYEQYF.

The chain couples TRBV4-3 to TRBJ2-1; D gene ambiguous. CDR1 and CDR2 from the germline V gene are LGHNA and YSLEER. Trimming took off 0 bases at V and 6 bases at J, with 9 bases between the two ends. This CDR3 region has 14 residues. CDR3 sequence reads: CASSQEVLSNEQFF. CDR3 DNA: TGCGCCAGCAGCCAAGAGGTGCTGAGCAATGAGCAGTTCTTC.

CDR3 in DNA: TGCGCCAGCAGCTCTACCTGGACAAACACTGAAGCTTTCTTT. Translating gives CASSSTWTNTEAFF. This sequence joins TRBV5-1 and TRBJ1-1, with D perhaps TRBD1 (5 bases). V shed 3 bases and J shed 2 bases, with 11 bases lying between them. Germline CDR1 SGHRS, CDR2 YFSETQ. This CDR3 is built from 14 residues.

The rearrangement joins TRBV28 to TRBJ2-5, with D hard to call. The length of the CDR3 is 16 residues. The V end was cut by 2 bases, the J end by 0 bases, with 13 bases between. Germline-derived CDR1 and CDR2 are MDHEN and SYDVKM. The CDR3 spells CASSLDSIGHQETQYF. The CDR3 DNA reads as TGTGCCAGCAGTTTAGATTCAATCGGTCACCAAGAGACCCAGTACTTC. Full variable domain (rest looked up from reference TRBV28 and TRBJ2-5): DVKVTQSSRYLVKRTGEKVFLECVQDMDHENMFWYRQDPGLGLRLIYFSYDVKMKEKGDIPEGYSVSREKKERFSLILESASTNQTSMYLCASSLDSIGHQETQYFGPGTRLLVL.

The chain joins TRBV29-1 to TRBJ1-2; 10 nucleotides align to TRBD1. The CDR3 spans 19 residues. The germline V gene has CDR1 SQVTM and CDR2 ANQGSEA. V was pared by 4 bases and J by 5 bases, with 22 bases of the junction left unmatched. The CDR3 loop reads CSVAGDGTGDTTGSYGYTF. The CDR3 coding sequence is TGCAGCGTTGCGGGGGACGGGACAGGGGATACTACGGGATCATATGGCTACACCTTC.

V and J are TRBV4-1 and TRBJ2-7, with TRBD1 matching over 10 bases. Trimming took 0 bases from V and 2 from J; bases not matched to a gene: 10. Germline V gene sequence: CDR1 MGHRA, CDR2 YSYEKL. This CDR3 has 18 residues. The CDR3 coding sequence is TGCGCCAGCAGCCAAGATCGATGCGGGACAGGGGAAGCCTACGAGCAGTACTTC. Protein product: CASSQDRCGTGEAYEQYF.

This chain links TRBV28 with TRBJ2-7; 11 nucleotides align to TRBD1. J lost 4 bases, V lost 6 bases, and 8 bases had no gene match. Germline CDR1 MDHEN, CDR2 SYDVKM. This CDR3 has 15 amino acids. Here the CDR3 reads CASRLGTGGGYEQYF. CDR3 DNA sequence: TGTGCCAGCAGACTAGGGACAGGGGGAGGGTACGAGCAGTACTTC.

The chain couples TRBV6-5 to TRBJ2-4; TRBD1 might be the D (7 bases). CDR1 is MNHEY and CDR2 is SVGAGI in the germline V gene. V lost 2 bases to trimming and J lost 6 bases, with 14 bases between them. CDR3 length: 15 amino acids. Here the CDR3 DNA reads TGTGCCAGCAGTTACGCGGGGACAGTCAGAAACATTCAGTACTTC. It translates to CASSYAGTVRNIQYF.

The chain employs TRBV13 and TRBJ1-1, with D possibly TRBD1 on 5 matching bases. The V gene lost 5 bases and the J gene lost 5 bases, with 27 bases spanning the gap. CDR1 is PRHDT and CDR2 is FYEKMQ in the germline V gene (reference sequence). The CDR3 length is 18 residues. The CDR3 is CASSPRLIDGREATEAFF. The CDR3 coding sequence is TGTGCCAGCAGCCCGCGCTTAATAGATGGCAGGGAAGCAACTGAAGCTTTCTTT.

J is TRBJ1-1 and V is TRBV28; tentative D call: TRBD1 (6 bases). Germline lookup yields CDR1 MDHEN and CDR2 SYDVKM. Trimming shortened V by 7 bases and J by 1 base, and 10 bases separated the two germline ends. This CDR3 has 13 residues. CDR3 nucleotide sequence: TGTGCCAGCATCACGACAGGGAACACTGAAGCTTTCTTT. This gives the protein CASITTGNTEAFF.

This chain connects TRBV7-2 to TRBJ1-2, with D perhaps matching TRBD1 (5 bases). This CDR3 region has 13 residues. Germline V CDR1 and CDR2: SGHTA, FQGNSA. Trimming stripped 5 bases from V and 2 bases from J, with 9 bases between. Here the CDR3 reads CASSPRGNYGYTF. The DNA for the CDR3 is TGTGCCAGCAGCCCCCGGGGGAACTATGGCTACACCTTC.

V is TRBV28 and J is TRBJ2-7, with TRBD2 matching 10 bases. This CDR3 region has 14 residues. Losses at the gene ends were 7 bases for V and 4 bases for J; bases not matched to a gene: 7. Germline-derived CDR1 and CDR2 are MDHEN and SYDVKM. CDR3 residues: CASIPSGRRYEQYF. DNA of the CDR3: TGTGCCAGCATTCCTAGCGGGAGAAGATACGAGCAGTACTTC.